These T cell receptor beta chains were read from a single sample in a study of CD8 T cells in ankylosing spondylitis. From the 5' RACE reads, TCRdb called clonotypes with MiXCR, one entry per CDR3 protein. The data show approximately 150,000 distinct CDR3 sequences, 25% to 35% seen once. Sequencing was carried out using synovial fluid, either unsorted or a sorted T cell fraction (not recorded which). The receptors come from a male donor with ankylosing spondylitis. The CDR3 runs from the conserved cysteine through the conserved F or W. The D gene is left open where the match is weak. The size entry is marked missing in some rows and otherwise reads once, few, many or a size class.

DNA	CDR3	size	V	J	D
TGTGCCAGCAGTTTATCCTCGACAGGGGGCGGCAATGGCTACACCTTC	CASSLSSTGGGNGYTF	.	TRBV27	TRBJ1-2	TRBD1
TGTGCCTGGAGTCGACAGATTACCTACGAGCAGTACTTC	CAWSRQITYEQYF	.	TRBV30	TRBJ2-7	.
TGCAGCGTCGCTACTAGTTATGAGCAGTTCTTC	CSVATSYEQFF	many	TRBV29-1	TRBJ2-1	.
TGTGCCAGCAGCCAAGCGTTTGTTGCGGGAGGGCCGAATGAGCAGTTCTTC	CASSQAFVAGGPNEQFF	many	TRBV3-1	TRBJ2-1	TRBD2
TGCAGTGCTAGACAGTCTAGCGGGGGCACAGATACGCAGTATTTT	CSARQSSGGTDTQYF	many	TRBV20-1	TRBJ2-3	TRBD2
TGTGCCAGCAGCGTAGGGGGGGCCGGGAATCGTAATTCACCCCTCCACTTT	CASSVGGAGNRNSPLHF	few	TRBV9	TRBJ1-6	.
TGTGCCAGCAGCTTGGACCGTGGTACAGCTAACTATGGCTACACCTTC	CASSLDRGTANYGYTF	.	TRBV5-6	TRBJ1-2	.
TGTGCCAGCAGCTGGGGACAGGGGTACAATGAGCAGTTCTTC	CASSWGQGYNEQFF	.	TRBV7-8	TRBJ2-1	TRBD1
TGTGCCATCAGCAATAGCGGGTACAATGAGCAGTTCTTC	CAISNSGYNEQFF	few	TRBV10-3	TRBJ2-1	TRBD2
TGTGCCAGCAGCTTGGCCTCGACAGGGTATTACGAGCAGTACTTC	CASSLASTGYYEQYF	once	TRBV11-2	TRBJ2-7	TRBD1
TGTGCCAGCAGTTTCGAGGGGGCGGGAGCAGATACGCAGTATTTT	CASSFEGAGADTQYF	.	TRBV28	TRBJ2-3	.
TGCAGTGCTAGAGAGTATGAAGCTTTCTTT	CSAREYEAFF	few	TRBV20-1	TRBJ1-1	.
TGCAGTGCCACAAGGGGGGGCGAGCAGTACTTC	CSATRGGEQYF	few	TRBV20-1	TRBJ2-7	.
TGCGCCAGCAGCTTGGAAGCAGGTGGCTATGGCTACACCTTC	CASSLEAGGYGYTF	many	TRBV5-1	TRBJ1-2	.
TGCGCCAGCAGCCAAGAGGGAGTAGCAGTCGAGACCCAGTACTTC	CASSQEGVAVETQYF	.	TRBV4-1	TRBJ2-5	.
TGTGCCAGCAGCCGGAGGGGGCAACGTTACAATGAGCAGTTCTTC	CASSRRGQRYNEQFF	.	TRBV5-6	TRBJ2-1	.
TGCAGTGCGGGACCGATGAGCTCTGGGGCCAACGTCCTGACTTTC	CSAGPMSSGANVLTF	.	TRBV20-1	TRBJ2-6	.
TGCGCCAGCAGCCAAGAGATGAACTCTGGGGCCAACGTCCTGACTTTC	CASSQEMNSGANVLTF	.	TRBV4-3	TRBJ2-6	.
TGTGCCACTGAGGACAGGGCTGGAAACACCATATATTTT	CATEDRAGNTIYF	.	TRBV24-1	TRBJ1-3	TRBD1
TGTGCCAGCTCATATACAGGGTCGGGAGAGACCCAGTACTTC	CASSYTGSGETQYF	.	TRBV18	TRBJ2-5	.
TGTGCCAGCAGCCGGAGGTCAGCCGAGCAGTACTTC	CASSRRSAEQYF	.	TRBV14	TRBJ2-7	.
TGTGCCAGCAGGTCCGGGAGCCCCCCGACTGGGGCCAACGTCCTGACTTTC	CASRSGSPPTGANVLTF	.	TRBV7-3	TRBJ2-6	.
TGTGCCAGCAGTAGGGATCGAGCGGCTGGAAACACCATATATTTT	CASSRDRAAGNTIYF	.	TRBV6-1	TRBJ1-3	.
TGCAGTGCTAGGGTAACAGGGGGCTCAAACACTGAAGCTTTCTTT	CSARVTGGSNTEAFF	many	TRBV20-1	TRBJ1-1	TRBD1
TGTGCCAGCAGTTTGGGCGACAGCTCCTCCTACGAGCAGTACTTC	CASSLGDSSSYEQYF	few	TRBV27	TRBJ2-7	.
TGTGCCTGGGAGGACGGCAGGGGGAGACTAGCGGGAGTCAACGTAATCTACAATGAGCAGTTCTTC	CAWEDGRGRLAGVNVIYNEQFF	few	TRBV30	TRBJ2-1	TRBD2
TGCGCCAGCAGCCCGTTGGCCGGAGACACTGAAGCTTTCTTT	CASSPLAGDTEAFF	.	TRBV5-1	TRBJ1-1	.
TGTGCCAGTAGTATAGATCCCTGGCGGGGGACCCATAACAATGAGCAGTTCTTC	CASSIDPWRGTHNNEQFF	.	TRBV19	TRBJ2-1	TRBD2
TGTGCCAGCAGTTTAGCGGGACAGGGGACCTACGAGCAGTACTTC	CASSLAGQGTYEQYF	many	TRBV12-3/TRBV12-4	TRBJ2-7	TRBD1
TGCGCCAGCAGCTACGGGACTAGCGACAAAGAGACCCAGTACTTC	CASSYGTSDKETQYF	.	TRBV5-1	TRBJ2-5	TRBD2
TGTGCCAGCAGCCAAGACAATATAGTCGGCTCCGAGCAGTACTTC	CASSQDNIVGSEQYF	few	TRBV14	TRBJ2-7	.
TGTGCCAGCAGTGAATTAGGCAGGGGAGTGACTGAAGCTTTCTTT	CASSELGRGVTEAFF	few	TRBV25-1	TRBJ1-1	.
TGTGCCAGCAGCCGCCGGGACAGCAGCTCCTACAATGAGCAGTTCTTC	CASSRRDSSSYNEQFF	once	TRBV3-1	TRBJ2-1	TRBD1
TGCGCCAGCAGCTTGAACATTCTCACAGAAGGCTACACCTTC	CASSLNILTEGYTF	.	TRBV5-1	TRBJ1-2	.
TGTGCCAGCGAGAACCGACAGGGTCAGCCCCAGCATTTT	CASENRQGQPQHF	medium-sized	TRBV2	TRBJ1-5	TRBD1
TGCGCCAGCAGCGTAGCGGGAGGTGGGGCCTACGAGCAGTACTTC	CASSVAGGGAYEQYF	.	TRBV5-1	TRBJ2-7	TRBD2
TGTGCCAGCAGCACCCAAACCTACGAGCAGTACTTC	CASSTQTYEQYF	few	TRBV11-3	TRBJ2-7	.
TGTGCCAGCAGTCTTAGACAGGGTAAGGGGCTTGAGAATCAGCCCCAGCATTTT	CASSLRQGKGLENQPQHF	few	TRBV28	TRBJ1-5	TRBD1
TGTGCCAGCAGCTTGGTCCCCGTCGGTAATTCACCCCTCCACTTT	CASSLVPVGNSPLHF	many	TRBV5-6	TRBJ1-6	.
TGCAGTGCTCTCCGGACTCGCCCCACAGATACGCAGTATTTT	CSALRTRPTDTQYF	many	TRBV20-1	TRBJ2-3	.
TGTGCCAGCAGCCAGGGGGAGTGGGGGGTAACCGGGAAATCACCCCTCCACTTT	CASSQGEWGVTGKSPLHF	.	TRBV3-1	TRBJ1-6	.
TGCAGTGCTAGCGACAGATACTATGGCTACACCTTC	CSASDRYYGYTF	few	TRBV20-1	TRBJ1-2	.
TGCGCCAGCAGCCAGGATAGCGGGAGGGCCCAATACAATGAGCAGTTCTTC	CASSQDSGRAQYNEQFF	few	TRBV4-3	TRBJ2-1	TRBD2
TGTGCCAGCGCCCGGAGTCCTGAGCAGTTCTTC	CASARSPEQFF	.	TRBV12-3/TRBV12-4	TRBJ2-1	.
TGCGCCAGCAGTAAGGGTGGGAACACTGAAGCTTTCTTT	CASSKGGNTEAFF	many	TRBV10-2	TRBJ1-1	.
TGTGCCAGCAGTTTACCCCCAAATCAGCCCCAGCATTTT	CASSLPPNQPQHF	.	TRBV28	TRBJ1-5	.
TGTGCCAGCAGAAACATCGAGGGGAGCCTAGGAGCTTTCTTT	CASRNIEGSLGAFF	.	TRBV6-5	TRBJ1-1	.
TGTGCCAGCAGGCCATTGGGGGGATCCTTAACCTACGAGCAGTACTTC	CASRPLGGSLTYEQYF	.	TRBV5-6	TRBJ2-7	.
TGTGCCAGCAGCCTTACAGGGGCCCTCTATGGCTACACCTTC	CASSLTGALYGYTF	.	TRBV14	TRBJ1-2	TRBD1
TGCAGTGCTGAAGACGGACTAGCGGTCTACAATGAGCAGTTCTTC	CSAEDGLAVYNEQFF	.	TRBV20-1	TRBJ2-1	TRBD2
TGCGCCAGCAGTGAGTCGAGACTAGCGGGAGATACGCAGTATTTT	CASSESRLAGDTQYF	many	TRBV10-2	TRBJ2-3	TRBD2
TGTGCCAGCAGTTTGATGAGGGAGCAGTACTTC	CASSLMREQYF	few	TRBV12-3/TRBV12-4	TRBJ2-7	.
TGTGCCAGCAGGGGGTGGGTGGGGAATGAGCAGTTCTTC	CASRGWVGNEQFF	.	TRBV6-1	TRBJ2-1	.
TGCAGTGCTAGAGGGCCCGGGACTAGTAACGAGCAGTACTTC	CSARGPGTSNEQYF	.	TRBV20-1	TRBJ2-7	TRBD2
TGCAATGCTAGAGGGCATCTTCGGCATGAAGCTTTCTTT	CNARGHLRHEAFF	.	TRBV20-1	TRBJ1-1	.
TGCAGTGCCGATCCCAACCTAGCGGGGGTTCAAGAGACCCAGTACTTC	CSADPNLAGVQETQYF	.	TRBV20-1	TRBJ2-5	TRBD2
TGCAGTGCTCCCCCCAGGGTCCTGAACTATGGCTACACCTTC	CSAPPRVLNYGYTF	.	TRBV20-1	TRBJ1-2	.
TGCGCCAGCAGCTTGACTAGCGGGATATCAAATGAGCAGTTCTTC	CASSLTSGISNEQFF	.	TRBV5-1	TRBJ2-1	TRBD2
TGTGCCAGCAGAGGAGGTGGGCAGGGGCATCAGCCCCAGCATTTT	CASRGGGQGHQPQHF	few	TRBV2	TRBJ1-5	.
TGTGCCAGCAGTTTGAAGCGGGAGAGGTCAGATACGCAGTATTTT	CASSLKRERSDTQYF	many	TRBV12-3/TRBV12-4	TRBJ2-3	TRBD2